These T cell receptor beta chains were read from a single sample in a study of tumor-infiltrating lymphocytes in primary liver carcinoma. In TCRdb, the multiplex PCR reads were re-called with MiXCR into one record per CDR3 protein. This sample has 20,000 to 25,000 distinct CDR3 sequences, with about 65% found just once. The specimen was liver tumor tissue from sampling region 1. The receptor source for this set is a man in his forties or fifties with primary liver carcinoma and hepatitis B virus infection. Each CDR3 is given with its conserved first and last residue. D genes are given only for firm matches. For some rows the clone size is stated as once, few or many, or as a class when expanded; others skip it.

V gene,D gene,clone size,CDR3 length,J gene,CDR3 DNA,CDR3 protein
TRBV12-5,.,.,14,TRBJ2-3,TGTGCTAGTACCGACCAACTAGGAGTGCACACGCAGTATTTT,CASTDQLGVHTQYF
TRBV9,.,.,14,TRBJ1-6,TGTGCCAGCAGCGTAAATTATCGCAATTCACCCCTCCACTTT,CASSVNYRNSPLHF
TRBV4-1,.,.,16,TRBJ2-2,TGCGCAAGCAACGATCTGGACATGGGGTTAACCGGGGAGCTGTCTTTT,CASNDLDMGLTGELSF
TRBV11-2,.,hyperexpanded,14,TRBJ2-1,TGTGCCAGCAGCTTATACCGGCTAGTTAGTGAGCAGTTCTTC,CASSLYRLVSEQFF
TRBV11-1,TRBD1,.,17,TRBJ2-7,TGTACCAGTAGCTCGAAGGCGCTGGGACAGCGATCCTACGAGCAGTACTTC,CTSSSKALGQRSYEQYF
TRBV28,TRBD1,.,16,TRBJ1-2,TGTGCCAGCAGTTCCGGGACAGGGGATAAGGGCTATGGCTACATCTTC,CASSSGTGDKGYGYIF
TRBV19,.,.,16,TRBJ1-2,TGTGCCGGTAGTCCCGAGGGGCGGGTCGGCAGCTATGGCTACACCTTC,CAGSPEGRVGSYGYTF
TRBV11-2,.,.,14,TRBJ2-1,TGTGCCAGCAGCTTAAACCGGCTAGTTAGCGAGCAATTCTTC,CASSLNRLVSEQFF
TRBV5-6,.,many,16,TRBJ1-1,TGTGCCAGCAGCCGGATGGACATGGGAGGACGCGCTGAAGCTTTCTTT,CASSRMDMGGRAEAFF
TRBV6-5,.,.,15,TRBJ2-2,TGTGTCAGCAGTCCAGTTTCCATGGACACCGGGGAGCTGTTCTTT,CVSSPVSMDTGELFF
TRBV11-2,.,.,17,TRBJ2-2,TGTGCCAGTAGCTTAGCATCAGGAGGGGCAAACACCATGGAGTTGTTTTTT,CASSLASGGANTMELFF
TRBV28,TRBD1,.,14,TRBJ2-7,TGTGCCATCATCCTGACAGGGGGCTCTTACGAGCAGTACTTC,CAIILTGGSYEQYF
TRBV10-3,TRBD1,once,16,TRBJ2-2,TGTTCCATCACGGGGACAGAGGGTGGGAACACCGGGGAGCTGTTTTTT,CSITGTEGGNTGELFF
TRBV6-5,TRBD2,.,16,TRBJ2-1,TGTGTCAGCAGTTCCCCTAGAGGGAGGGCCTATTATGAGCAGTTCTTC,CVSSSPRGRAYYEQFF
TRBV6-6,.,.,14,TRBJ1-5,TGTGCCAGCACCCAGGGTGTCAGCACAGATACCCAGCATTTT,CASTQGVSTDTQHF
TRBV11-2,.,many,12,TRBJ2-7,TGTGCCAGCAGCTTGACCTCCTACGAGCAGTACTTC,CASSLTSYEQYF
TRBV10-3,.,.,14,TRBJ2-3,TGTGCCATCAGTGAGTATGAGGATGATCAGCCCCAGTATTTT,CAISEYEDDQPQYF
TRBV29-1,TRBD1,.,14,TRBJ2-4,TGCAGCGCTGGAGACAGGGCAGCCAAAAACATTCAGTACTTC,CSAGDRAAKNIQYF
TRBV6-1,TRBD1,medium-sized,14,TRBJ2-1,TGTGCCAGCAGGGACAGGGCGTCCTACAATGAGCAGTTCTTC,CASRDRASYNEQFF
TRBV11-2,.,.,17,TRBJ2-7,TGTGCCAGCAGCATCGACCTGTCGGGACATGGAAGCTACGAGCAGTACTTC,CASSIDLSGHGSYEQYF
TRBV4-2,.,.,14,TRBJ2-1,TGTGCCAGGAGCCTGGGGCGCAGCGACAATGAGCAGTTCTTC,CARSLGRSDNEQFF
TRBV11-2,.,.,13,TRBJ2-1,TGTGCCAGCAGCCCGGACTGGGGGAGTGAGCACTTCTTC,CASSPDWGSEHFF
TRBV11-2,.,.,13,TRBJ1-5,TGTGCCAGCAGCTTGATTAGGACAGACACGCAGCATTTT,CASSLIRTDTQHF
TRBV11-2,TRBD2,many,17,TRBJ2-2,TGTGCCAGCAGCCCGTTAGCGGGAGGGCCGAGGGCCGGGGAGCTGTTTTTT,CASSPLAGGPRAGELFF
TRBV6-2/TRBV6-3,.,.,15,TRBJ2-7,TGTGCCAGCAGTTACCATCAAGACATGGCACACGAGCAGTACTTC,CASSYHQDMAHEQYF
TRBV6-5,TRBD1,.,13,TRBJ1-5,TGTGCCAACAGTAGGGACAGACATCAGCCCCAGCATTTT,CANSRDRHQPQHF
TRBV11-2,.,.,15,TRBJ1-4,TGTGCCAGCAGCTTAGACGGGTTCGCTAATGAAAAATCGTCTTTT,CASSLDGFANEKSSF
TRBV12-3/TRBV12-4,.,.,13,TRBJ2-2,TGTGCCAGCGTCCTACCAGTGGTCGGGGAGCTGTTTTTT,CASVLPVVGELFF
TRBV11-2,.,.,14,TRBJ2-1,TGTGCCAGCAGCTTATGCCGACTAGTTAGTGTGCAGTTCTTC,CASSLCRLVSVQFF
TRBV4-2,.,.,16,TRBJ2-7,TGTGCCAGCAGTCAAGCGGCTAGTGGGGCTTCCTACGAGCAGTACTTC,CASSQAASGASYEQYF
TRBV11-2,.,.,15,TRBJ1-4,TGTGCCAACAGCTTAGACGGCTTCGCTAATGAAAAGCTGTTTTTT,CANSLDGFANEKLFF
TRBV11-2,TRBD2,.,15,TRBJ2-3,TGTGCCAGGAATGTAGCGGGAGTTGGCTTCTATAGGCAGTATTTT,CARNVAGVGFYRQYF